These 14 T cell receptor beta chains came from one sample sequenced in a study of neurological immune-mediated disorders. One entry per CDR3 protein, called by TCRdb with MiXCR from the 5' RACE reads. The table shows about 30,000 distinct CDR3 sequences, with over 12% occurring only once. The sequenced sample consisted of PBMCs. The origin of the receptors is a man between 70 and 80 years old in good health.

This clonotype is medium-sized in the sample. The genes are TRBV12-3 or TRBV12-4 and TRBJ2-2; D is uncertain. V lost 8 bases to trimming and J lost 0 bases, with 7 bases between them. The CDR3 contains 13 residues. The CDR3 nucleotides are TGTGCCAGCGGGCACCCGAACACCGGGGAGCTGTTTTTT. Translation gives CASGHPNTGELFF.

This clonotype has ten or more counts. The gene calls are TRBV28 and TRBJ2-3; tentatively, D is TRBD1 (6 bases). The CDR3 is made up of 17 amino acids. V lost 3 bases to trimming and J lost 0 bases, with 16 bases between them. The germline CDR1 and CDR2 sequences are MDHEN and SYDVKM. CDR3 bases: TGTGCCAGCAGTTTTTCACAGGGCCGTGCTAGCACAGATACGCAGTATTTT. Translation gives CASSFSQGRASTDTQYF.

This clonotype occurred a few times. The CDR3 is CSADAFLAGDETQYF. The CDR3, as DNA: TGCAGTGCCGATGCCTTCCTGGCGGGGGATGAGACCCAGTACTTC. This chain joins TRBV20-1 and TRBJ2-5, with TRBD2 matching 7 bases. This CDR3 has 15 amino acids. Germline assignment: CDR1 DFQATT and CDR2 SNEGSKA (reference sequence). The V and J ends lost 6 bases and 5 bases, in that order; junction bases with no gene match: 15.

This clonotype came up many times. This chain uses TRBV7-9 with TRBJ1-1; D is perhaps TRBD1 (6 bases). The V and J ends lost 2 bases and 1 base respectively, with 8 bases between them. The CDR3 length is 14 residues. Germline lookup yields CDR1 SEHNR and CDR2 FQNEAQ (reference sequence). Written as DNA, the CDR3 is TGTGCCAGCAGCTTAAACAGGGCGAACACTGAAGCTTTCTTT. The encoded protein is CASSLNRANTEAFF.

In DNA, the CDR3 is TGTGCCAGCAGCGCACAGCGGGGGCTCAATGAGCAGTTCTTC. Its translation is CASSAQRGLNEQFF. The V call is TRBV7-2, the J call TRBJ2-1, with 8 bases fitting TRBD2. CDR3 length: 14 amino acids. The V and J ends lost 5 bases and 6 bases, in that order; junction bases with no gene match: 6. Germline-derived CDR1 and CDR2 are SGHTA and FQGNSA.

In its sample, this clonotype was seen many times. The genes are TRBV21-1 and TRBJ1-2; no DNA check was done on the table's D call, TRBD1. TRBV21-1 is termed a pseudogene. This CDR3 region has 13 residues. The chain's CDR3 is CASRRDRVYGYTF. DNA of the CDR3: TGTGCCAGCAGGAGGGACAGGGTCTATGGCTACACCTTC.

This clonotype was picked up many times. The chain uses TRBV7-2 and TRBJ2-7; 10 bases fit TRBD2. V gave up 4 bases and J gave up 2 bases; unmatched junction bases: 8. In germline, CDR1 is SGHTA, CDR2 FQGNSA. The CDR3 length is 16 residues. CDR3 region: CASSSDSGGTPYEQYF. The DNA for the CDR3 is TGTGCCAGCAGCTCAGATAGCGGGGGGACACCCTACGAGCAGTACTTC.

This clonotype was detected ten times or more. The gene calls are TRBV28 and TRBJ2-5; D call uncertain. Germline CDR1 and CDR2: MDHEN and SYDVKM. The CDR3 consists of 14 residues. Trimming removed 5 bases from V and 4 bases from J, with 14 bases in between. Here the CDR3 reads CASSPSLHPETQYF. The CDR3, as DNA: TGTGCCAGCAGTCCCTCCTTACATCCAGAGACCCAGTACTTC.

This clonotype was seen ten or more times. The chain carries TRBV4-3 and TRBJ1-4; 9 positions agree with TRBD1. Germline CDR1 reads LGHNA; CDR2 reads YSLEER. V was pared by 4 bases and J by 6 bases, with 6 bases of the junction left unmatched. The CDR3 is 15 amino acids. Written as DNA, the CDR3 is TGCGCCAGCAGCCCGATTGGACAGGGGTATGAAAAACTGTTTTTT. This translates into CASSPIGQGYEKLFF.

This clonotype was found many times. The CDR3 protein is CASSAGQGLTNEKLFF. DNA of the CDR3: TGTGCCAGCAGTGCTGGACAGGGACTTACTAATGAAAAACTGTTTTTT. The chain uses TRBV25-1 and TRBJ1-4; TRBD1 aligns across 8 bases. The CDR3 totals 16 residues. Germline CDR1 is MGHDK and CDR2 is SYGVNS. Trimming removed 4 bases from V and 2 bases from J; junction bases left unmatched: 6.

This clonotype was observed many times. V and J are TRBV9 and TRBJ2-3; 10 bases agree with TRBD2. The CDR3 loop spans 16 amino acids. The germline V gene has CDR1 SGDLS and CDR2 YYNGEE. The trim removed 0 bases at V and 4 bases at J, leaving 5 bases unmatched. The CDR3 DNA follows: TGTGCCAGCAGCGTAGGGAGCGGGGGGGGAGCAGATACGCAGTATTTT. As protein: CASSVGSGGGADTQYF.

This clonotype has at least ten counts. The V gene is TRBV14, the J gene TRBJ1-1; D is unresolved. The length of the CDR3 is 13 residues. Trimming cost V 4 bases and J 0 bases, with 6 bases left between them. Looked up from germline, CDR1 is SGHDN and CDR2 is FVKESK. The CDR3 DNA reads TGTGCCAGCAGCCCAAGTCTGAACACTGAAGCTTTCTTT. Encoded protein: CASSPSLNTEAFF.

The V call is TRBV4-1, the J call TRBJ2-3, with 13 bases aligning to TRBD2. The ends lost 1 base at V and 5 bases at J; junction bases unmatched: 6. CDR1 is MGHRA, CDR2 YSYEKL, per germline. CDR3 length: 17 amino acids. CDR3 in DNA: TGCGCCAGCAGCCAAGTCGGGTGGACTAGCGGGAGAGATACGCAGTATTTT. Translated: CASSQVGWTSGRDTQYF.

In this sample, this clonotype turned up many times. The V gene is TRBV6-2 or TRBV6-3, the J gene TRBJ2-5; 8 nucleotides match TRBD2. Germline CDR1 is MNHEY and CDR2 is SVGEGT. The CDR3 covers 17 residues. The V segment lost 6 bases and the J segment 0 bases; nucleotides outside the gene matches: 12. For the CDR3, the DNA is TGTGCCAGCAGCCGACGGGAGGGTGTGGGGGACCAAGAGACCCAGTACTTC. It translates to CASSRREGVGDQETQYF.